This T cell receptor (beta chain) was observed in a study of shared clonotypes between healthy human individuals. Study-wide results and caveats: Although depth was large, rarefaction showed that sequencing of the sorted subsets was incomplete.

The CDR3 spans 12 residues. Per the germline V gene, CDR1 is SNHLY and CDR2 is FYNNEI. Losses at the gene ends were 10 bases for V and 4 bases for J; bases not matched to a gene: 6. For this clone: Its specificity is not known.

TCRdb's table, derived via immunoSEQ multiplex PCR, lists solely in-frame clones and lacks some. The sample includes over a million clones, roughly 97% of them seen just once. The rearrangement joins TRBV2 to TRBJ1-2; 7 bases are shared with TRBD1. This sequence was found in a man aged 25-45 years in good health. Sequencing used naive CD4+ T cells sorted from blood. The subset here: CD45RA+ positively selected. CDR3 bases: TGTGCCATTACAGACAGGGCCTATGGCTACACCTTC. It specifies CAITDRAYGYTF.